Given below is one T cell receptor (beta chain) in context. As processed by the authors: It was from reference gene primer amplification that nucleated cell counts were estimated. The repertoire was sequenced with immunoSEQ multiplex PCR; TCRdb's copy has only in-frame clones and lacks some. V and J calls and clone size are as listed in that table; D and trimming were resolved from the DNA. Found here are more than 35,000 clones, around 87% of them singletons; the top ten hold approximately 10%. The sample is drawn from a study of blood T cell repertoires in COVID-19. Whole-study context: Sources were T cells, B-cell-depleted T cells, or PBMCs; the material itself was cDNA or gDNA.

Germline V gives CDR1 LNHNV, CDR2 YYDKDF (reference sequence). The CDR3 is 14 amino acids. V lost 3 bases to trimming and J lost 0 bases, with 6 bases between them. This sequence originates from a man aged 25 to 40 with active or convalescent COVID-19. Sequencing was done on a sample of peripheral blood. The rearrangement joins TRBV15 to TRBJ1-3; D is ambiguous. This chain's CDR3 is CATSSGPSGNTIYF. CDR3 nucleotides: TGTGCCACCAGCAGTGGGCCCTCTGGAAACACCATATATTTT. Supplemented by reference TRBV15 and TRBJ1-3, the full variable domain reads DAMVIQNPRYQVTQFGKPVTLSCSQTLNHNVMYWYQQKSSQAPKLLFHYYDKDFNNEADTPDNFQSRRPNTSFCFLDIRSPGLGDTAMYLCATSSGPSGNTIYFGEGSWLTVV.